The following is a T cell receptor beta chain sequence with its context. This sample stems from a study of control samples from healthy donors and cancer patients. This CDR3 has 12 residues. The germline CDR1 and CDR2 sequences are SGDLS and YYNGEE. V was pared by 0 bases and J by 8 bases, with 8 bases between. Sequencing was performed with immunoSEQ multiplex PCR; in TCRdb, only in-frame clones are kept and a portion is missing. The table records more than 85,000 clones, about 91% of them present only once. Sequencing input: blood. The sequence was collected from a woman younger than 35 in good health. The rearrangement uses TRBV9 and TRBJ1-2; D is uncertain. CDR3 DNA: TGTGCCAGCAGCGTAGTCTTCGGGGGCTACACCTTC. Its protein product is CASSVVFGGYTF.